What follows are 17 T cell receptor beta chains derived from one specimen sequenced in a study of prognosis after radiotherapy for stage I lung cancer. Multiplex PCR, run in two rounds, amplified TCR beta CDR3 from genomic DNA. The first PCR round targeted every TRBV and TRBJ gene with specific primers. TCRdb ran MiXCR on the multiplex PCR reads and lists one entry per CDR3 protein. The sample carries 15,000 to 20,000 distinct CDR3 sequences, around 32% recorded once. The specimen comprised PBMCs, sampled before or after stereotactic body radiation therapy (not recorded which). These receptors were obtained from a donor aged 50 or older with non-small cell lung cancer.

A remark on this clonotype: A far more abundant clone sits one base away, making this likely a read error. The rearrangement links TRBV7-2 to TRBJ2-5, with 11 bases lining up with TRBD2. The closer fit of TRBJ2-1 to the DNA end suggests the J call may be wrong. CDR3 length equals 14 residues. Germline CDR1 SGHTA, CDR2 FQGNSA. This CDR3 reads CASSLCLAGGRQFF. As DNA, the CDR3 is TGTGCCAGCAGCTTATGCCTAGCGGGAGGTCGGCAGTTCTTC.

This clonotype came up many times. The chain carries TRBV5-4 and TRBJ1-3; D unresolved. The V end was cut by 4 bases, the J end by 4 bases, with 12 bases between. From germline, CDR1 is SGHNT and CDR2 YYREEE (reference sequence). The CDR3 has 14 amino acids. CDR3 residues: CASSIDTKGNTIYF. The CDR3 nucleotides read TGTGCCAGCAGCATAGACACAAAGGGAAACACCATATATTTT. Looking up the rest from reference TRBV5-4 and TRBJ1-3 gives the full variable domain: ETGVTQSPTHLIKTRGQQVTLRCSSQSGHNTVSWYQQALGQGPQFIFQYYREEENGRGNFPPRFSGLQFPNYSSELNVNALELDDSALYLCASSIDTKGNTIYFGEGSWLTVV.

At least ten counts were recorded for this clonotype. The gene calls are TRBV6-2 or TRBV6-3 and TRBJ2-2; TRBD1 might be the D (6 bases). Germline CDR1 MNHEY, CDR2 SVGEGT. This CDR3 spans 15 amino acids. Trimming shortened V by 7 bases and J by 1 base, and 13 bases separated the two germline ends. Written as DNA, the CDR3 is TGTGCCAGCATCGTAAAACAGGGGAACACCGGGGAGCTGTTTTTT. Translating it yields CASIVKQGNTGELFF.

This clonotype appeared many times. The chain has TRBV7-9 and TRBJ1-3; maybe TRBD1 (5 bases). V gave up 2 bases and J gave up 0 bases, with 11 bases separating them. CDR3 length equals 16 residues. Germline V lookup: CDR1 SEHNR, CDR2 FQNEAQ (reference sequence). The chain's CDR3 is CASSLSRGGSGNTIYF. Written as DNA, the CDR3 is TGTGCCAGCAGCTTATCTCGGGGGGGCTCTGGAAACACCATATATTTT.

This clonotype showed up many times. The rearrangement links TRBV20-1 to TRBJ2-7, with D tentatively TRBD1 (5 bases). This CDR3 is 11 amino acids long. The ends were cut back, 3 bases at V and 4 bases at J, with 7 bases in the middle. From germline, CDR1 is DFQATT and CDR2 SNEGSKA (reference sequence). The CDR3: CSARDNYEQYF. CDR3 nucleotide sequence: TGCAGTGCTAGGGACAATTACGAGCAGTACTTC.

Only one count was recorded for this clonotype. A far larger clone is just one base off, so this is likely a read error. The rearrangement links TRBV20-1 to TRBJ2-5; 7 bases are a match to TRBD1. The better agreement between TRBJ2-1 and the DNA end casts doubt on the J call. The CDR3 is made up of 15 amino acids. The V gene's germline CDR1 is DFQATT and CDR2 SNEGSKA (reference sequence). CDR3: CSANTGEQPYNEQFF. CDR3 sequence (DNA): TGCAGTGCTAATACAGGGGAACAACCGTACAATGAGCAGTTCTTC.

This clonotype was detected once. A far bigger clonotype differs at one base, so this is likely a read error. V is TRBV6-8 and J is TRBJ1-1; D perhaps matches TRBD1 (5 bases). The CDR3 length is 13 residues. Trimming shortened V by 0 bases and J by 11 bases, and 13 bases separated the two germline ends. Germline lookup yields CDR1 MNHGY and CDR2 SAAAGT. The CDR3 DNA is TGTGCCAGCAGTTACTCCCCACAGGTTGATGCTTTCTTT. Encoded protein: CASSYSPQVDAFF.

The rearrangement joins TRBV12-5 to TRBJ2-3, with 8 bases fitting TRBD1. Trimming removed 6 bases from V and 1 base from J; junction bases left unmatched: 9. The CDR3 spans 16 residues. Germline V gene data show CDR1 as LGHNT and CDR2 as FRNRAP. The CDR3 DNA follows: TGTGCTAGTGGAGACGGACAGGGAGGAGGCACAGATACGCAGTATTTT. This codes for CASGDGQGGGTDTQYF.

This clonotype was seen many times. V gene TRBV6-2 or TRBV6-3 combines with J gene TRBJ1-2, with D possibly TRBD1 on 5 matching bases. The CDR3 runs 13 residues. The germline V gene has CDR1 MNHEY and CDR2 SVGEGT. V was shortened by 0 bases and J by 7 bases, with 9 bases between the two germline ends. The CDR3 nucleotides read TGTGCCAGCAGTTACTCCGAGGGGTCTGGCTACACCTTC. Its translation: CASSYSEGSGYTF.

This clonotype was seen ten or more times. The CDR3 region has the DNA TGTGCCAGCAGTTGGGCCACGGGGGATGGCTACACCTTC. This encodes CASSWATGDGYTF. The chain employs TRBV12-3 or TRBV12-4 and TRBJ1-2, with D possibly being TRBD1 (5 bases). This CDR3 is 13 amino acids long. V was shortened by 4 bases and J by 6 bases, with 12 bases between the two germline ends.

As to this clonotype: Compared with germline, one end of the junction differs, possibly owing to a read error. The chain recombines TRBV7-2 with TRBJ2-3; 10 nucleotides line up with TRBD1. CDR1 SGHTA and CDR2 FQGNSA come from the germline V gene. This CDR3 contains 16 residues. CDR3 coding DNA: TGTGCCATCAGCTTAGGAGGGACAGGGGTGGGAGGTACGCAGTATTTT. It codes for CAISLGGTGVGGTQYF.

Of note for this clonotype: One end of the junction varies from germline; a read error may be responsible. V usage is TRBV30 and J usage is TRBJ1-5; no clear D gene. The V gene's germline CDR1 is GTSNPN and CDR2 SVGIG (reference sequence). The CDR3 consists of 13 residues. The CDR3 loop is CARSEGPRHPQHF. As DNA, the CDR3 is TGTGCCCGGAGTGAGGGTCCGAGGCATCCCCAGCATTTT.

This clonotype appeared many times. This rearrangement joins TRBV7-9 to TRBJ2-1; D gene uncertain. The V gene's germline CDR1 is SEHNR and CDR2 FQNEAQ (reference sequence). The CDR3 covers 14 residues. Trimming took 1 base from V and 6 from J, leaving 10 bases between them. For the CDR3, the DNA is TGTGCCAGCAGCTTAGAAGTATCTGTCAATGAGCAGTTCTTC. It is translated as CASSLEVSVNEQFF.

This clonotype was seen at least ten times. One end of the junction fails to match germline, which may point to a read error. This chain uses TRBV6-1 with TRBJ2-2, with a tentative D call TRBD1 (5 bases). The CDR3 length is 13 residues. Germline V gene sequence: CDR1 MNHNS, CDR2 SASEGT. The CDR3 sequence: CASSESDTRELFF. DNA of the CDR3: TGTGCCAGCAGTGAATCGGACACCAGGGAGCTGTTTTTT.

This clonotype was seen repeatedly, ten times or more. The rearrangement uses TRBV6-2 or TRBV6-3 and TRBJ1-2; 7 nucleotides line up with TRBD1. CDR3 length: 13 amino acids. V trimming: 4 bases; J trimming: 8 bases; junction bases outside the gene matches: 7. Per germline, CDR1 MNHEY and CDR2 SVGEGT. DNA of the CDR3: TGTGCCAGCAGTTTCGACAGGGTGGAGGGCTACACCTTC. Translating it yields CASSFDRVEGYTF.

Details on this clonotype: A junction boundary mismatches the germline segment, possibly from a read error. The chain uses TRBV20-1 and TRBJ2-7; possible D gene TRBD2, 5 bases. Germline V gene lookup returns CDR1 DFQATT and CDR2 SNEGSKA (reference sequence). The CDR3 covers 12 residues. CDR3 residues: CRAKSGPYEQYF. The CDR3 bases are TGCCGTGCTAAGAGCGGACCGTACGAGCAGTACTTC.

In this sample, this clonotype turned up many times. The chain joins TRBV30 to TRBJ2-2; 14 bases map to TRBD2. This CDR3 spans 14 amino acids. J was trimmed by 6 bases and V by 5 bases; bases with no gene match: 2. Germline CDR1 reads GTSNPN; CDR2 reads SVGIG (reference sequence). CDR3 DNA: TGTGCCTGGGGGACTAGCGGGAGTGCCGGGGAGCTGTTTTTT. The encoded protein is CAWGTSGSAGELFF.